The TCR beta chain described here comes from a study of shared clonotypes between healthy human individuals. Study-level information: Per donor, CD8 memory used one plate, CD8 naive used two, CD4 memory used three and CD4 naive used three.

Only in-frame clones appear in the TCRdb table, and some are missing; sequencing was by immunoSEQ multiplex PCR. This sample has some 1,100,000 clones, with about 84% found just once. The CDR3 extends over 15 amino acids. Germline CDR1 MDHEN, CDR2 SYDVKM. Trimming took off 8 bases at V and 0 bases at J, with 15 bases between the two ends. This clone was counted only a few times. Antigen specificity is unknown. General study results and limits: On the whole, naive subsets had larger estimated richness than memory subsets had.

The gene calls are TRBV28 and TRBJ2-3; D is unclear. The origin of this receptor is a man aged 18 to 29 in good health. Some clones in this sample may be carry-over from other donors' samples. Sequencing was performed on memory CD4+ T cells from PBMCs. Indicated subset: CD45RA-negative fraction. For the CDR3, the DNA is TGTGCCAGCTGCCCCTTAGGAGAAAGCACAGATACGCAGTATTTT. Protein sequence: CASCPLGESTDTQYF.